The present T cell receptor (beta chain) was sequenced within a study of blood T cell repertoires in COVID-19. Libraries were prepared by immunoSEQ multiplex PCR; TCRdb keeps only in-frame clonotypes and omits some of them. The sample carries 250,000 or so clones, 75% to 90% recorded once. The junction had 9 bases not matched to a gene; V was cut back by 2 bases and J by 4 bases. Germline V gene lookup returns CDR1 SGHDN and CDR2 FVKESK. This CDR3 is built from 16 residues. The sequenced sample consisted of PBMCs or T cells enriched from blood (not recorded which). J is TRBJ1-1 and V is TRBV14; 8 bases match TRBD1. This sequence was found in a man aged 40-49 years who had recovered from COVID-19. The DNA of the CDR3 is TGTGCCAGCAGCCAACACCCCTTTACAGGGGGCACTGAAGCTTTCTTT. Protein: CASSQHPFTGGTEAFF.